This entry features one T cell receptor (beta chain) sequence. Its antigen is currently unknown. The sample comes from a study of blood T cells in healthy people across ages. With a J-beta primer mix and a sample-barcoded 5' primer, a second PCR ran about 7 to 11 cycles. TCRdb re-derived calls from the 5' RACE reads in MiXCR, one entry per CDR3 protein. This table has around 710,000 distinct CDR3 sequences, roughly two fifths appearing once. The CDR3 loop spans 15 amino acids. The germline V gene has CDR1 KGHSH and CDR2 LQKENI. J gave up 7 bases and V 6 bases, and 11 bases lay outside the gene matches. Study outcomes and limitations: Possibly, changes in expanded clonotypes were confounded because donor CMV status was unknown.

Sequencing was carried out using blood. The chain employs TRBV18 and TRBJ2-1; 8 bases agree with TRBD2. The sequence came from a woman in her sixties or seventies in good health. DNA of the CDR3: TGTGCCAGCTCGCCGACTAGCGCCCAGTGGAATGAGCAGTTCTTC. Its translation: CASSPTSAQWNEQFF.